This is a list of T cell receptor beta chains from one sample in a study of Ad26.COV2.S vaccination and SARS-CoV-2 variants. Measured with immunoSEQ multiplex PCR; TCRdb has only the in-frame clones, and not every one. This table holds over 200,000 clones, roughly 90% found once. The material was peripheral blood, obtained in a trial of Ad26.COV2.S vaccine versus placebo. Every receptor here comes from a person between 18 and 65 years old who received the Ad26.COV2.S COVID-19 vaccine or a placebo. Both conserved end residues are part of each CDR3. Each record gives: D gene, V gene, J gene, clone size, CDR3 protein, CDR3 DNA. The D gene is left open where the match is weak. Some rows have no size entry. The others give once, few or many, or a class for an expanded clone.

D gene: TRBD1
V gene: TRBV24-1
J gene: TRBJ1-5
clone size: -
CDR3 protein: CATSDRTGASNQPQHF
CDR3 DNA: TGTGCCACCAGTGACCGGACAGGAGCTAGCAATCAGCCCCAGCATTTT

D gene: -
V gene: TRBV6-2/TRBV6-3
J gene: TRBJ1-2
clone size: once
CDR3 protein: CASSYLKWASGGYTF
CDR3 DNA: TGTGCCAGCAGTTACTTAAAGTGGGCCTCGGGGGGCTACACCTTC

D gene: -
V gene: TRBV16
J gene: TRBJ2-1
clone size: -
CDR3 protein: CASSPPRVGQFF
CDR3 DNA: TGTGCCAGCAGCCCCCCCAGGGTGGGACAGTTCTTC

D gene: -
V gene: TRBV4-3
J gene: TRBJ2-7
clone size: -
CDR3 protein: CASSQDFSALGYEQYF
CDR3 DNA: TGCGCCAGCAGCCAAGACTTCAGCGCCTTGGGCTACGAGCAGTACTTC

D gene: -
V gene: TRBV9
J gene: TRBJ2-5
clone size: -
CDR3 protein: CASSLSLGNQETQYF
CDR3 DNA: TGTGCCAGCAGCCTCAGCCTAGGGAACCAAGAGACCCAGTACTTC

D gene: -
V gene: TRBV4-1
J gene: TRBJ1-1
clone size: -
CDR3 protein: CASSQESRGNTEAFF
CDR3 DNA: TGCGCCAGCAGCCAAGAAAGCCGGGGGAACACTGAAGCTTTCTTT

D gene: TRBD2
V gene: TRBV9
J gene: TRBJ2-5
clone size: -
CDR3 protein: CASSVVGGGAGETQYF
CDR3 DNA: TGTGCCAGCAGCGTAGTAGGCGGGGGGGCCGGAGAGACCCAGTACTTC

D gene: -
V gene: TRBV19
J gene: TRBJ2-7
clone size: few
CDR3 protein: CASSIGGGAAYEQYF
CDR3 DNA: TGTGCCAGTAGTATAGGGGGGGGCGCAGCATACGAGCAGTACTTC

D gene: TRBD1
V gene: TRBV7-9
J gene: TRBJ2-7
clone size: -
CDR3 protein: CASSPRQGANGEQYF
CDR3 DNA: TGTGCCAGCAGCCCAAGACAGGGGGCAAATGGTGAGCAGTACTTC

D gene: -
V gene: TRBV5-1
J gene: TRBJ2-3
clone size: -
CDR3 protein: CASSLGAERTNRYTQYF
CDR3 DNA: TGCGCCAGCAGCTTGGGCGCCGAAAGAACCAATAGATATACGCAGTATTTT

D gene: TRBD2
V gene: TRBV2
J gene: TRBJ2-3
clone size: -
CDR3 protein: CASGGLAVASDTQYF
CDR3 DNA: TGTGCCAGCGGTGGACTAGCGGTTGCCTCAGATACGCAGTATTTT

D gene: TRBD1
V gene: TRBV6-2/TRBV6-3
J gene: TRBJ1-5
clone size: -
CDR3 protein: CASSYTPTGTGSRQPQHF
CDR3 DNA: TGTGCCAGCAGTTACACCCCAACCGGGACAGGGTCGAGACAGCCCCAGCATTTT

D gene: -
V gene: TRBV19
J gene: TRBJ2-7
clone size: -
CDR3 protein: CASSPGRTYEQYF
CDR3 DNA: TGTGCCAGTAGCCCGGGACGGACCTACGAGCAGTACTTC

D gene: TRBD1
V gene: TRBV4-1
J gene: TRBJ2-3
clone size: -
CDR3 protein: CASSQDPAGGGTDTQYF
CDR3 DNA: TGCGCCAGCAGCCAAGATCCAGCAGGGGGAGGCACAGATACGCAGTATTTT

D gene: TRBD1
V gene: TRBV5-4
J gene: TRBJ1-5
clone size: -
CDR3 protein: CASSLTGGQENQPQHF
CDR3 DNA: TGTGCCAGCAGCTTGACAGGGGGCCAGGAAAATCAGCCCCAGCATTTT

D gene: TRBD1
V gene: TRBV5-1
J gene: TRBJ1-2
clone size: -
CDR3 protein: CASSLGDRDGYTF
CDR3 DNA: TGCGCCAGCAGCTTGGGGGACAGAGATGGCTACACCTTC

D gene: TRBD1
V gene: TRBV19
J gene: TRBJ1-5
clone size: -
CDR3 protein: CASSHLSGGRGGQPQHF
CDR3 DNA: TGTGCCAGTAGTCACCTCTCAGGGGGCAGGGGTGGGCAGCCCCAGCATTTT

D gene: -
V gene: TRBV29-1
J gene: TRBJ1-5
clone size: -
CDR3 protein: CSVGWDSNQPQHF
CDR3 DNA: TGCAGCGTTGGGTGGGATAGCAATCAGCCCCAGCATTTT

D gene: -
V gene: TRBV6-5
J gene: TRBJ1-2
clone size: -
CDR3 protein: CASSRGQDNYGYTF
CDR3 DNA: TGTGCCAGCAGCCGAGGACAAGACAACTATGGCTACACCTTC

D gene: -
V gene: TRBV29-1
J gene: TRBJ2-4
clone size: once
CDR3 protein: CSVELAKNIQYF
CDR3 DNA: TGCAGCGTTGAACTAGCCAAAAACATTCAGTACTTC

D gene: -
V gene: TRBV29-1
J gene: TRBJ1-4
clone size: -
CDR3 protein: CSVEEGRQGLFF
CDR3 DNA: TGCAGCGTTGAAGAGGGACGACAAGGGCTGTTTTTT

D gene: TRBD1
V gene: TRBV7-2
J gene: TRBJ1-2
clone size: -
CDR3 protein: CASSQPAGRGQHYGYTF
CDR3 DNA: TGTGCCAGCAGCCAGCCAGCGGGCAGGGGGCAGCACTATGGCTACACCTTC

D gene: TRBD1
V gene: TRBV25-1
J gene: TRBJ2-7
clone size: -
CDR3 protein: CASSEFSSDRGYEQYF
CDR3 DNA: TGTGCCAGCAGTGAATTCTCGTCGGACAGGGGCTACGAGCAGTACTTC

D gene: TRBD1
V gene: TRBV6-2/TRBV6-3
J gene: TRBJ2-1
clone size: -
CDR3 protein: CASSNRDRPYNEQFF
CDR3 DNA: TGTGCCAGCAGTAACCGGGACAGACCCTACAATGAGCAGTTCTTC

D gene: -
V gene: TRBV19
J gene: TRBJ1-5
clone size: -
CDR3 protein: CASSIGGGYQPQHF
CDR3 DNA: TGTGCCAGTAGTATCGGTGGGGGGTATCAGCCCCAGCATTTT

D gene: -
V gene: TRBV11-3
J gene: TRBJ2-2
clone size: -
CDR3 protein: CASSLERDTGELFF
CDR3 DNA: TGTGCCAGCAGCTTAGAACGGGACACCGGGGAGCTGTTTTTT

D gene: -
V gene: TRBV6-5
J gene: TRBJ1-3
clone size: -
CDR3 protein: CASRPQGTIGNTIYF
CDR3 DNA: TGTGCCAGCAGACCGCAGGGAACGATTGGAAACACCATATATTTT

D gene: -
V gene: TRBV11-1
J gene: TRBJ2-7
clone size: once
CDR3 protein: CASSVTTGEQYF
CDR3 DNA: TGTGCCAGCAGCGTCACCACGGGTGAGCAGTACTTC

D gene: TRBD2
V gene: TRBV27
J gene: TRBJ2-7
clone size: -
CDR3 protein: CASSSILGTSGYEQYF
CDR3 DNA: TGTGCCAGCAGCTCGATTCTCGGGACTAGCGGTTACGAGCAGTACTTC

D gene: -
V gene: TRBV3-1/TRBV3-2
J gene: TRBJ1-4
clone size: -
CDR3 protein: CASSQEFQGGEKLFF
CDR3 DNA: TGTGCCAGCAGCCAAGAATTCCAGGGAGGTGAAAAACTGTTTTTT

D gene: TRBD1
V gene: TRBV10-3
J gene: TRBJ2-2
clone size: -
CDR3 protein: CATGQGARTGELFF
CDR3 DNA: TGTGCCACGGGACAGGGGGCGCGAACCGGGGAGCTGTTTTTT

D gene: TRBD1
V gene: TRBV11-2
J gene: TRBJ1-2
clone size: -
CDR3 protein: CASSAQGDYGYTF
CDR3 DNA: TGTGCCAGCAGCGCACAGGGGGACTATGGCTACACCTTC

D gene: -
V gene: TRBV18
J gene: TRBJ1-6
clone size: -
CDR3 protein: CASSPLTEYNSPLHF
CDR3 DNA: TGTGCCAGCTCACCTCTGACAGAATATAATTCACCCCTCCACTTT

D gene: -
V gene: TRBV18
J gene: TRBJ2-3
clone size: -
CDR3 protein: CASSPTDTQYF
CDR3 DNA: TGTGCCAGCTCACCCACAGATACGCAGTATTTT

D gene: -
V gene: TRBV21-1
J gene: TRBJ1-2
clone size: -
CDR3 protein: CASSKAKGARGYTF
CDR3 DNA: TGTGCCAGCAGCAAAGCAAAGGGGGCGCGAGGCTACACCTTC

D gene: -
V gene: TRBV24-1
J gene: TRBJ2-2
clone size: -
CDR3 protein: CAAGVANTGELFF
CDR3 DNA: TGTGCGGCCGGGGTGGCGAACACCGGGGAGCTGTTTTTT

D gene: -
V gene: TRBV19
J gene: TRBJ1-5
clone size: -
CDR3 protein: CASSSPLGEPQHF
CDR3 DNA: TGTGCCAGTAGTTCCCCCCTTGGGGAGCCCCAGCATTTT

D gene: TRBD2
V gene: TRBV27
J gene: TRBJ2-7
clone size: -
CDR3 protein: CASSRLAGAGEQYF
CDR3 DNA: TGTGCCAGCAGTCGGCTAGCGGGAGCAGGTGAGCAGTACTTC

D gene: TRBD1
V gene: TRBV5-1
J gene: TRBJ2-5
clone size: -
CDR3 protein: CASSNGQGERETQYF
CDR3 DNA: TGCGCCAGCAGCAACGGACAGGGAGAGAGGGAGACCCAGTACTTC

D gene: TRBD1
V gene: TRBV28
J gene: TRBJ2-2
clone size: -
CDR3 protein: CASSLAGGDGELFF
CDR3 DNA: TGTGCCAGCAGTTTAGCAGGGGGAGACGGGGAGCTGTTTTTT

D gene: TRBD2
V gene: TRBV11-2
J gene: TRBJ2-1
clone size: -
CDR3 protein: CASRPGTSYEQFF
CDR3 DNA: TGTGCCAGCAGACCCGGGACTAGCTATGAGCAGTTCTTC

D gene: -
V gene: TRBV28
J gene: TRBJ2-7
clone size: -
CDR3 protein: CASSFMGPRAYEQYF
CDR3 DNA: TGTGCCAGCAGTTTCATGGGACCCCGGGCCTACGAGCAGTACTTC

D gene: -
V gene: TRBV6-2/TRBV6-3
J gene: TRBJ2-2
clone size: -
CDR3 protein: CASSYTTIANTGELFF
CDR3 DNA: TGTGCCAGCAGTTATACGACAATTGCGAACACCGGGGAGCTGTTTTTT

D gene: -
V gene: TRBV30
J gene: TRBJ2-7
clone size: once
CDR3 protein: CAWSVARAYEQYF
CDR3 DNA: TGTGCCTGGAGTGTGGCCAGGGCCTACGAGCAGTACTTC

D gene: -
V gene: TRBV30
J gene: TRBJ1-5
clone size: -
CDR3 protein: CASSTRGNQPQHF
CDR3 DNA: TGTGCCTCATCTACTCGGGGCAATCAGCCCCAGCATTTT